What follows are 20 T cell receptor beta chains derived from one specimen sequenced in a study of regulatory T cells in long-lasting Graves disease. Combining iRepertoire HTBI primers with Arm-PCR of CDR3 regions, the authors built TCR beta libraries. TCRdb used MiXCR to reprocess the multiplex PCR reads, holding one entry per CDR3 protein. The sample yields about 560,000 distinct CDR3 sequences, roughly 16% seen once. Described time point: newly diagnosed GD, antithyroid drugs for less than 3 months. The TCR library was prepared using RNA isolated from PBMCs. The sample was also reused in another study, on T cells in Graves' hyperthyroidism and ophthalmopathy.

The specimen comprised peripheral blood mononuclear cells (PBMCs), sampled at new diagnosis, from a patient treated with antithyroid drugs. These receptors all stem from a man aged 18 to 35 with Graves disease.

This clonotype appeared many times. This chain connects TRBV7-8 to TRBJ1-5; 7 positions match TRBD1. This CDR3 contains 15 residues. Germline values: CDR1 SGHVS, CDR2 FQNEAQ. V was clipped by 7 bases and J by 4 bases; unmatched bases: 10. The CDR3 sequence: CASTGGTALNQPQHF. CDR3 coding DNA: TGTGCCAGCACCGGGGGGACAGCGCTTAATCAGCCCCAGCATTTT.

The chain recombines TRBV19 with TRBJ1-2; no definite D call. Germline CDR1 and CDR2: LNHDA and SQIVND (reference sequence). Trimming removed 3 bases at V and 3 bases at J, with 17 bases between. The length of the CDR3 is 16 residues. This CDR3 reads CASSIKSGSTYYGYTF. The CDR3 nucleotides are TGTGCCAGTAGTATTAAAAGCGGCAGCACCTACTATGGCTACACCTTC.

This CDR3 is CASSLGARGNQPQHF. In nucleotides, the CDR3 is TGTGCCAGCAGCTTAGGTGCCAGGGGCAATCAGCCCCAGCATTTT. The V gene is TRBV7-2, the J gene TRBJ1-5; weak D call: TRBD1 (5 bases). The CDR3 extends over 15 amino acids. CDR1 is SGHTA and CDR2 is FQGNSA in the germline V gene. V was clipped by 1 base and J by 2 bases, with 9 bases between them.

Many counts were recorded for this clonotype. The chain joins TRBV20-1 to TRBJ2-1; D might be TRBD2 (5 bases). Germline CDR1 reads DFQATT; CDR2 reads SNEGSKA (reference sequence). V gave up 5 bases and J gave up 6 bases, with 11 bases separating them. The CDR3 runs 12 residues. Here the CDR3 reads CSALDFGNEQFF. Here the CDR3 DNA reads TGCAGTGCTTTGGACTTCGGCAATGAGCAGTTCTTC.

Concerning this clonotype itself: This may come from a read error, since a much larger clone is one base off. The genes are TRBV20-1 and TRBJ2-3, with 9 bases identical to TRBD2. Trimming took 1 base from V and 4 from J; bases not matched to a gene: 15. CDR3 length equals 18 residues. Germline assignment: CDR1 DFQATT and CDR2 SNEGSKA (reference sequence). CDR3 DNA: TGCAGTGCTAGAGGTGGTCTGCGGGAGGGCCGGGGCGCAGATACGCAGTATTTT. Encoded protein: CSARGGLREGRGADTQYF.

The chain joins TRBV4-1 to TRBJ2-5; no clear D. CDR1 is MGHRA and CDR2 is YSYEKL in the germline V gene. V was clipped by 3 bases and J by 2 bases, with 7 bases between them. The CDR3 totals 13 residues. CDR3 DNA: TGCGCCAGCAGCCATCGAAATCAAGAGACCCAGTACTTC. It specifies CASSHRNQETQYF.

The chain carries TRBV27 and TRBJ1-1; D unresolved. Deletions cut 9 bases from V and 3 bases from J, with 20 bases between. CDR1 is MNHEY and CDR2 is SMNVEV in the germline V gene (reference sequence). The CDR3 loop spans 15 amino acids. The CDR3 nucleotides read TGTGCCAGTTGGGTTGAATACGGTCCGGACACTGAAGCTTTCTTT. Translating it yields CASWVEYGPDTEAFF.

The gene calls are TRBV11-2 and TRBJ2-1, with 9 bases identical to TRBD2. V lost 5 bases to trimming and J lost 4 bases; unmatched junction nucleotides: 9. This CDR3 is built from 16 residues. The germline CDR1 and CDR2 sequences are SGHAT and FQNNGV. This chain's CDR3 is CASSHEASGIYNEQFF. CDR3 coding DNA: TGTGCCAGCAGCCATGAGGCTAGCGGGATATACAATGAGCAGTTCTTC.

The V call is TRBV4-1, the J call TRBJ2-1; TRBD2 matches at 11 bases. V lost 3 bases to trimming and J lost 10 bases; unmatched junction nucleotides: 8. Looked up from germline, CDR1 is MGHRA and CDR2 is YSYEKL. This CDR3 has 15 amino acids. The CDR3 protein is CASSQGLAVHLEQFF. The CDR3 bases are TGCGCCAGCAGCCAGGGACTAGCGGTTCACCTCGAGCAGTTCTTC.

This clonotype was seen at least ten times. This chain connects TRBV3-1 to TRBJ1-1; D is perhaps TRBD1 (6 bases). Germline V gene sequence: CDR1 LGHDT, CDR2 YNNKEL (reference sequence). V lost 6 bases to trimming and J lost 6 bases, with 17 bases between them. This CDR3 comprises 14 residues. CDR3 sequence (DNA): TGTGCCAGCAGTGGACAGTTGGGAAATTCTGAAGCTTTCTTT. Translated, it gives CASSGQLGNSEAFF. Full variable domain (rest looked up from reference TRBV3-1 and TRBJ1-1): DTAVSQTPKYLVTQMGNDKSIKCEQNLGHDTMYWYKQDSKKFLKIMFSYNNKELIINETVPNRFSPKSPDKAHLNLHINSLELGDSAVYFCASSGQLGNSEAFFGQGTRLTVV.

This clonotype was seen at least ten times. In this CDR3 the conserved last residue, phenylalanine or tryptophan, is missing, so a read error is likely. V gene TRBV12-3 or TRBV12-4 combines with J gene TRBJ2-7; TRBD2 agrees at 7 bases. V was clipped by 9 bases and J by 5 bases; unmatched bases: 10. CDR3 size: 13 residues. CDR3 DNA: TGTGCCAGAGGACCAGGGAGGGTCCACGAGCAGTACTCC. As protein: CARGPGRVHEQYS.

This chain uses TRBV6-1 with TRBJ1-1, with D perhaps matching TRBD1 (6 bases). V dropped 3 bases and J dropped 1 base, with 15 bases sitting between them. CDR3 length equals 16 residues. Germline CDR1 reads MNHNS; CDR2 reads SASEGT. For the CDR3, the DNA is TGTGCCAGCAGTGACGGAACAGGGATATGGAACACTGAAGCTTTCTTT. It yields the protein CASSDGTGIWNTEAFF.

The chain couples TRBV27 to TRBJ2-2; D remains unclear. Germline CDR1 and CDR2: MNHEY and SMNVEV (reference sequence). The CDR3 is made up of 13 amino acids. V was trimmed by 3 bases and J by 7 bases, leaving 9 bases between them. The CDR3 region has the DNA TGTGCCAGCAGTTTTGTCCCTGTCGGGGAGCTGTTTTTT. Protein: CASSFVPVGELFF.

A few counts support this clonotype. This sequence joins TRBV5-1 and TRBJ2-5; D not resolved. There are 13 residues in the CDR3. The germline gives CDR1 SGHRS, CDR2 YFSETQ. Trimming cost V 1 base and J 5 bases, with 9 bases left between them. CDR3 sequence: CASSLMGLETQYF. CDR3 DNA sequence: TGCGCCAGCAGCTTGATGGGCTTGGAGACCCAGTACTTC.

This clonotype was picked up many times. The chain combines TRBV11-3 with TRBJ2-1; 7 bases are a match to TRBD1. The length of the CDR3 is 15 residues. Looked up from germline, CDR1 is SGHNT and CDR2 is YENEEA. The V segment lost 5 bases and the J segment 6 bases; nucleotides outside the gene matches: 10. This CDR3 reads CASSPNFGTVNEQFF. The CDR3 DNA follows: TGTGCCAGCAGCCCCAACTTTGGGACAGTCAATGAGCAGTTCTTC.

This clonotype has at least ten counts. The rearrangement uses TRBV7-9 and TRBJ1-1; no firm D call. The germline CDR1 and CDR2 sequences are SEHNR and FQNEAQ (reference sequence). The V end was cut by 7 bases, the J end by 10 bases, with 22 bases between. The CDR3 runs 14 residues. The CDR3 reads CASTTTGAGPPAFF. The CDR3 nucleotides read TGTGCCAGCACCACCACGGGAGCCGGGCCCCCAGCTTTCTTT. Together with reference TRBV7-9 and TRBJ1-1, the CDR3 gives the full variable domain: DTGVSQNPRHKITKRGQNVTFRCDPISEHNRLYWYRQTLGQGPEFLTYFQNEAQLEKSRLLSDRFSAERPKGSFSTLEIQRTEQGDSAMYLCASTTTGAGPPAFFGQGTRLTVV.

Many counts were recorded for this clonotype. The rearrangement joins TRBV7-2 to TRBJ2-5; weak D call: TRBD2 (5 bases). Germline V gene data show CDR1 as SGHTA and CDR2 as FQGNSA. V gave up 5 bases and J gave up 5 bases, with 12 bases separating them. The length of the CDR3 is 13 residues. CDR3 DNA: TGTGCCAGCAGCCCCACTAGAGCGGAGACCCAGTACTTC. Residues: CASSPTRAETQYF.

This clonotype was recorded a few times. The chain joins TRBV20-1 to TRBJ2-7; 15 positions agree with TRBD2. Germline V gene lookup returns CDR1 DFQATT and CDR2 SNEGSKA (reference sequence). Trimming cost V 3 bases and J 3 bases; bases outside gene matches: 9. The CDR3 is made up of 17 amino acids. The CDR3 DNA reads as TGCAGTGCTAGGGGGGGACTAGCGGGAGGTACGAACTACGAGCAGTACTTC. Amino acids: CSARGGLAGGTNYEQYF.

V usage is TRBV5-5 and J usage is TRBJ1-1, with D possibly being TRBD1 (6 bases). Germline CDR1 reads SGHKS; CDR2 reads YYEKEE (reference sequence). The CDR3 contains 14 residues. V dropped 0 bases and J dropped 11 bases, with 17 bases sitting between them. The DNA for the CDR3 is TGTGCCAGCAGCTTGGCCAGGGGAGGGGCCGAGGCTTTCTTT. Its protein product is CASSLARGGAEAFF.

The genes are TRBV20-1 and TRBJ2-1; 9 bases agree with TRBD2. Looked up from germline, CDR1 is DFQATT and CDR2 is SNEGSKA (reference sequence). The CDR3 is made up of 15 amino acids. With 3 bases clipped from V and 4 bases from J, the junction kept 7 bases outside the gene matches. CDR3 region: CSASLSLAGYNEQFF. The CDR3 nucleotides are TGCAGTGCTAGCCTATCACTAGCGGGTTACAATGAGCAGTTCTTC.